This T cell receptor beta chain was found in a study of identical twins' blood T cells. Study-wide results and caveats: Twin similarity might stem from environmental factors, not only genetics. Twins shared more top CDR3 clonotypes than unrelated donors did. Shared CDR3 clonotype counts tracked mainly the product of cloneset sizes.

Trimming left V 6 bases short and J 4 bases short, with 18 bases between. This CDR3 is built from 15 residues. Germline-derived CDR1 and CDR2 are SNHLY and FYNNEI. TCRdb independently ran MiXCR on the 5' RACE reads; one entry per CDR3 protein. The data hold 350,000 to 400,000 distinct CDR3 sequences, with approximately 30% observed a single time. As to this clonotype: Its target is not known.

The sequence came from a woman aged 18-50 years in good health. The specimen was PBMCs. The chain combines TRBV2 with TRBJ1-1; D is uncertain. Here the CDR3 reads CASRTPGARGTEAFF. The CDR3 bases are TGTGCCAGCAGAACCCCGGGAGCCCGGGGCACTGAAGCTTTCTTT.